One sample yielded the 8 T cell receptor beta chains listed below, sequenced in a study of cytomegalovirus exposure and HLA in healthy donors. PCR used 60 Vbeta primers and 13 Jbeta primers. Assay: immunoSEQ multiplex PCR; the TCRdb copy retains only in-frame clones and omits some. Of about 64,000 clones listed, over 70% are singletons. Material for sequencing was PBMCs. These receptors all come from a male donor in good health and CMV-seropositive.

The chain uses TRBV9 and TRBJ1-2; unclear D gene. The CDR3 sequence is 17 residues long. Germline V gene sequence: CDR1 SGDLS, CDR2 YYNGEE. V dropped 3 bases and J dropped 3 bases, with 21 bases sitting between them. The CDR3 protein is CASSARSGEGKDYGYTF. The CDR3 region has the DNA TGTGCCAGCAGCGCGCGCTCGGGAGAAGGGAAGGACTATGGCTACACCTTC.

The genes are TRBV6-5 and TRBJ2-7; D is perhaps TRBD1 (6 bases). V was shortened by 0 bases and J by 1 base, with 7 bases between the two germline ends. From germline, CDR1 is MNHEY and CDR2 SVGAGI. This CDR3 region has 14 residues. This CDR3 reads CASSYSRGSYEQYF. The CDR3 nucleotides read TGTGCCAGCAGTTACTCGAGGGGGTCCTACGAGCAGTACTTC.

There are a few counts of this clone. The V call is TRBV28, the J call TRBJ1-3; weak D call: TRBD1 (5 bases). The ends were cut back, 1 base at V and 0 bases at J, with 13 bases in the middle. The germline V gene has CDR1 MDHEN and CDR2 SYDVKM. The CDR3 spans 17 residues. In nucleotides, the CDR3 is TGTGCCAGCAGTTTATTCTGGGAGGGGAGCTCTGGAAACACCATATATTTT. This translates into CASSLFWEGSSGNTIYF. The full variable domain, its missing parts supplied by reference TRBV28 and TRBJ1-3, is DVKVTQSSRYLVKRTGEKVFLECVQDMDHENMFWYRQDPGLGLRLIYFSYDVKMKEKGDIPEGYSVSREKKERFSLILESASTNQTSMYLCASSLFWEGSSGNTIYFGEGSWLTVV.

The V call is TRBV6-5, the J call TRBJ2-4; D gene uncertain. Trimming cost V 2 bases and J 3 bases, with 11 bases left between them. Germline V gives CDR1 MNHEY, CDR2 SVGAGI. The CDR3 runs to 15 residues. CDR3 region: CASSYEALGKNIQYF. CDR3 bases: TGTGCCAGCAGTTACGAAGCGTTGGGCAAAAACATTCAGTACTTC.

The chain recombines TRBV5-1 with TRBJ1-4, with TRBD1 identical over 8 bases. CDR1 and CDR2 from the germline V gene are SGHRS and YFSETQ. Trimming at V came to 4 bases and at J to 8 bases, leaving 10 bases not matched to a gene. This CDR3 is built from 15 residues. The CDR3 nucleotides are TGCGCCAGCAGCCAGACAGGGGCGGTGGAAGAAAAACTGTTTTTT. It yields the protein CASSQTGAVEEKLFF.

This chain uses TRBV27 with TRBJ2-2; 9 bases map to TRBD1. The trim removed 0 bases at V and 4 bases at J, leaving 6 bases unmatched. The CDR3 length is 17 residues. Germline CDR1 reads MNHEY; CDR2 reads SMNVEV (reference sequence). In nucleotides, the CDR3 is TGTGCCAGCAGTTTATCAGGGACAGGGTCGGCCACCGGGGAGCTGTTTTTT. Encoded protein: CASSLSGTGSATGELFF.

This chain uses TRBV9 with TRBJ1-6, with 7 bases lining up with TRBD1. Germline lookup yields CDR1 SGDLS and CDR2 YYNGEE. J was trimmed by 10 bases and V by 3 bases; bases with no gene match: 10. This CDR3 has 15 amino acids. The CDR3 bases are TGTGCCAGCAGCGCCCACAGGGGTCGGGAATCACCCCTCCACTTT. Protein sequence: CASSAHRGRESPLHF.

The V gene is TRBV7-3, the J gene TRBJ2-2, with D maybe TRBD1 (7 bases). This CDR3 is built from 16 residues. V dropped 4 bases and J dropped 7 bases, with 19 bases sitting between them. Germline V gives CDR1 SGHTA, CDR2 FQGTGA. CDR3 nucleotide sequence: TGTGCCAGCAGCTACGCGAGGAGGGGGCGAGACGGGGAGCTGTTTTTT. This translates into CASSYARRGRDGELFF.